A selection of T cell receptor beta chains follows, all from one sample in a study of OX40 agonist ivuxolimab in advanced cancers. Profiling relied on immunoSEQ multiplex PCR, and the TCRdb table lists in-frame clones only, not all of them. This sample has 45,000 to 65,000 clones, with 82% found just once. The source was CD4+ or CD8+ T cells sorted from blood, collected in a trial of the OX40 agonist ivuxolimab. The receptors were sampled from an adult with an advanced solid tumor such as melanoma, head and neck, liver or kidney cancer. The conserved cysteine and the conserved F or W are not part of the CDR3 here. D genes are given only for firm matches.

TRBV4-1,15,TRBD1,TRBJ1-4,ASSQGRRDRINEKLF
TRBV4-1,16,TRBD2,TRBJ2-3,ASSAPGLAGGNTDTQY
TRBV7-3,12,.,TRBJ2-1,ASSLSGKINEQF
TRBV5-5,16,TRBD1,TRBJ1-5,ASSLASVGTGRNQPQH
TRBV20-1,6,.,TRBJ1-1,SELVGF
TRBV2,14,TRBD1,TRBJ2-2,ASSEERGPGTGELF
TRBV5-1,11,.,TRBJ2-3,ASSSPNPDTQY
TRBV4-1,14,.,TRBJ2-7,ASSRMGGPWTAEQY
TRBV6-5,13,.,TRBJ2-5,ASSSGQAGQETQY
TRBV2,12,.,TRBJ2-3,ASSKESGTDTQY
TRBV21-1,18,.,TRBJ2-2,ASSKALRDRTFANTGELF
TRBV27,11,TRBD1,TRBJ1-1,ASSRATQGQAF
TRBV9,15,.,TRBJ2-5,ASSAGTGRAPKETQY
TRBV7-8,10,TRBD2,TRBJ2-3,ASAGGIDTQY
TRBV6-5,12,.,TRBJ2-5,ASSSNRVGETQY
TRBV5-1,11,.,TRBJ2-5,ASSLAGEKTQY
TRBV9,12,.,TRBJ1-2,ASSLGGADYGYT